The source of this T cell receptor (beta chain) is a study of early T cells in non-severe SARS-CoV-2 infection. The library protocol tagged individual cDNA molecules with unique molecular identifiers. TCRdb itself ran the 5' RACE reads through MiXCR, one entry per CDR3 protein. Of approximately 64,000 distinct CDR3 sequences in the sample, 4% to 5.5% are singletons; the top ten hold under 6.5%. The table lists this clonotype with many counts. Its antigen is undetermined. Study-level findings and limits: Matching against VDJdb likely underestimated virus-specific expansions, favoring anti-spike CD8.

The CDR3 has 15 residues. The germline CDR1 and CDR2 sequences are LGHNT and FRNRAP. The V gene end was trimmed by 3 bases and the J gene end by 4 bases; junction bases not matched to a gene: 4. This receptor was identified in an adult who was a healthcare worker with PCR-confirmed SARS-CoV-2 infection or an uninfected control (not recorded which). Sequencing used whole blood. The gene calls are TRBV12-5 and TRBJ2-1; 9 positions match TRBD2. In nucleotides, the CDR3 is TGTGCTAGTGGTTTAGGGACTAGCCGATACAATGAGCAGTTCTTC. It is translated as CASGLGTSRYNEQFF.